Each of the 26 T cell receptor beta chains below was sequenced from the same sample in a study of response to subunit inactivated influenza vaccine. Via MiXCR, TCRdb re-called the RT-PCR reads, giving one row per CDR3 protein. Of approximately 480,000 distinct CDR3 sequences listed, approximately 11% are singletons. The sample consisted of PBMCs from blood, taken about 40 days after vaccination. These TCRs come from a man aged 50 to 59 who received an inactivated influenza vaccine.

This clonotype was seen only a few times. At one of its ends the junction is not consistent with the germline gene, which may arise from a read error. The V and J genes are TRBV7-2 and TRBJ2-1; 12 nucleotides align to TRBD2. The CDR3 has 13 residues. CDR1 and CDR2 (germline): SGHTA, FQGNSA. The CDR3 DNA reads TGTGCCAGCAGCCCGGGACTAGCGGGTCTCGGGATCTTC. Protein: CASSPGLAGLGIF.

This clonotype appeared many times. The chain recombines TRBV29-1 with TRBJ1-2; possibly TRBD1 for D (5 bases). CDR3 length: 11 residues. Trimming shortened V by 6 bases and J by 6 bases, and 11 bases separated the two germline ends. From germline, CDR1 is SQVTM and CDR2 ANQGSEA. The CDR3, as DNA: TGCAGCGTGGGGGGTTCAGATGGCTACACCTTC. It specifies CSVGGSDGYTF.

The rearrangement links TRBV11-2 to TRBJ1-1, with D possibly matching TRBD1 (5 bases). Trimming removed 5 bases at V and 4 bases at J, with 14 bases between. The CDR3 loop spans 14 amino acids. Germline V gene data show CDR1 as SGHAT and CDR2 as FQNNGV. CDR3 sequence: CASSAQGRATEAFF. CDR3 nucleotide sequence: TGTGCCAGCAGCGCCCAGGGTCGGGCCACTGAAGCTTTCTTT.

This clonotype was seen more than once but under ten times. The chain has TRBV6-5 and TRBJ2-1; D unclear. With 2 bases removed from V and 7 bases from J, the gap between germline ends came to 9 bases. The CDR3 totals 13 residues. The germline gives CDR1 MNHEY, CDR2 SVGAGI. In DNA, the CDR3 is TGTGCCAGCAGTTACATGGGGATAAATGAGCAGTTCTTC. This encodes CASSYMGINEQFF.

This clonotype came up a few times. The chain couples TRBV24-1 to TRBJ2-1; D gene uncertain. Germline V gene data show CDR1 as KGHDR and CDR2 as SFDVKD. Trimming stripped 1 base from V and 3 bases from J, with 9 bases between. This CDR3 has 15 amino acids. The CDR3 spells CATSDFDSFYNEQFF. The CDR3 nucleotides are TGTGCCACCAGTGATTTCGACTCGTTCTACAATGAGCAGTTCTTC.

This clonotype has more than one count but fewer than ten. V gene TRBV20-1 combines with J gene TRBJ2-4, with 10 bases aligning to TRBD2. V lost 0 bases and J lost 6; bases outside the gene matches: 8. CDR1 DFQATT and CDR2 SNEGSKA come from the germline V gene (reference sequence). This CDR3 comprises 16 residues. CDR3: CSARDFSGRRGNIQYF. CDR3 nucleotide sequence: TGCAGTGCTAGAGACTTTAGCGGGAGGAGAGGAAACATTCAGTACTTC.

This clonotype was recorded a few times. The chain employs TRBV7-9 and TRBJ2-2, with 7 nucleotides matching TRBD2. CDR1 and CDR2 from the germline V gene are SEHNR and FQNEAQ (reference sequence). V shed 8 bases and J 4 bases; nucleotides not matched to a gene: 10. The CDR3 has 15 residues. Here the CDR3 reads CASGRGVRSTGELFF. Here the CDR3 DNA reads TGTGCCAGCGGACGGGGGGTTCGAAGCACCGGGGAGCTGTTTTTT.

CDR3 nucleotides: TGTGCCAGCAGGCGGACAGGACCGAGGAACTATGGCTACACCTTC. Translating it yields CASRRTGPRNYGYTF. This sequence joins TRBV3-1 and TRBJ1-2; 7 nucleotides line up with TRBD1. From germline, CDR1 is LGHDT and CDR2 YNNKEL (reference sequence). The J segment lost 2 bases and the V segment lost 6 bases, leaving 9 bases of the junction unmatched. CDR3 length equals 15 residues. Supplemented by reference TRBV3-1 and TRBJ1-2, the full variable domain reads DTAVSQTPKYLVTQMGNDKSIKCEQNLGHDTMYWYKQDSKKFLKIMFSYNNKELIINETVPNRFSPKSPDKAHLNLHINSLELGDSAVYFCASRRTGPRNYGYTFGSGTRLTVV.

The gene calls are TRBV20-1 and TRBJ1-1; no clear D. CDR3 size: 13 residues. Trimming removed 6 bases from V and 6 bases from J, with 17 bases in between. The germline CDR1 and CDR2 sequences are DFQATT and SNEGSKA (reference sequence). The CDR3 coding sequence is TGCAGTGCAAAAGAAGGAGGAAACCCTGAAGCTTTCTTT. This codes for CSAKEGGNPEAFF.

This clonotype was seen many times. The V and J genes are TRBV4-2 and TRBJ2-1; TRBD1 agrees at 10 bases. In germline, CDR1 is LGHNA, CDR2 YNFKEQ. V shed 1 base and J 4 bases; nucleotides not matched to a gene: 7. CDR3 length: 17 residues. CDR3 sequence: CASSQALGQGVYNEQFF. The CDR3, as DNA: TGTGCCAGCAGCCAAGCCCTCGGACAGGGGGTGTACAATGAGCAGTTCTTC.

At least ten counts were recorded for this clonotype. CDR3 nucleotide sequence: TGTGCCAGCAGCTTAACGCAGTTGACAGATGGTCAAGAGACCCAGTACTTC. Protein sequence: CASSLTQLTDGQETQYF. The V and J genes are TRBV7-2 and TRBJ2-5, with a possible D match to TRBD1 (5 bases). V was trimmed by 2 bases and J by 2 bases, leaving 18 bases between them. The CDR3 has 17 amino acids. The germline V gene encodes CDR1 SGHTA and CDR2 FQGNSA.

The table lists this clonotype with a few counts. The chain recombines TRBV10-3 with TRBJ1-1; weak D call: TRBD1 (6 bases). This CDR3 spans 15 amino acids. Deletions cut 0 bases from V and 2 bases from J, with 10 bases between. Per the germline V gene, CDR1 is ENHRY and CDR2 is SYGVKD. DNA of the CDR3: TGTGCCATCAGTGAGTCCTTGACAGGCAACACTGAAGCTTTCTTT. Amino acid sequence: CAISESLTGNTEAFF.

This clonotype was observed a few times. The CDR3 region has the DNA TGTGCCACCAGTGATTTGCAAACTGGCTACACCTTC. Its protein is CATSDLQTGYTF. The chain couples TRBV24-1 to TRBJ1-2; D gene uncertain. With 0 bases removed from V and 7 bases from J, the gap between germline ends came to 5 bases. CDR3 length equals 12 residues. The V gene's germline CDR1 is KGHDR and CDR2 SFDVKD.

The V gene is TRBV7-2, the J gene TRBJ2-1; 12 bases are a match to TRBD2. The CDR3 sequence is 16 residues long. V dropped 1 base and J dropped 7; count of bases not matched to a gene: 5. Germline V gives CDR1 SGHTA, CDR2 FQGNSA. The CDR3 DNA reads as TGTGCCAGCAGCTTAGTTTCGGGACTAGCGGGTAATGAGCAGTTCTTC. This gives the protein CASSLVSGLAGNEQFF.

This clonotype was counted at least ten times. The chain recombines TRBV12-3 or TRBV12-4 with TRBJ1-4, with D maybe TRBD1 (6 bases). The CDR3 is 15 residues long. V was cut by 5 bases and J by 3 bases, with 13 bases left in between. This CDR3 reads CASSSQTGSNEKLFF. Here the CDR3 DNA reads TGTGCCAGCAGTAGCCAGACAGGCTCTAATGAAAAACTGTTTTTT.

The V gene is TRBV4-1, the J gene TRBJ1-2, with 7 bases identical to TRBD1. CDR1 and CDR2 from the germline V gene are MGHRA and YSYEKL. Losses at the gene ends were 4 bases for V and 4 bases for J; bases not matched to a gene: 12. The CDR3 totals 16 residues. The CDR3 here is CASSPIIPTGSYGYTF. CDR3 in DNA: TGCGCCAGCAGCCCCATAATACCGACAGGGTCCTATGGCTACACCTTC.

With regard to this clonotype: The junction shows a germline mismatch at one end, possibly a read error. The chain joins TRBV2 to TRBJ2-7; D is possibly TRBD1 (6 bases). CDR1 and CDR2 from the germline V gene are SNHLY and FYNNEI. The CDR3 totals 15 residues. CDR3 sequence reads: CASVLMVQGNYKQYF. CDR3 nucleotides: TGTGCCAGCGTTCTGATGGTGCAGGGGAACTACAAGCAGTACTTC.

The CDR3 is CASSLAPGGSSNEQFF. The CDR3 DNA reads as TGTGCCAGCAGCTTAGCGCCCGGGGGTTCTTCCAATGAGCAGTTCTTC. The chain links TRBV7-9 to TRBJ2-1; TRBD2 is a possible D gene (6 bases). Germline loops: CDR1 SEHNR, CDR2 FQNEAQ (reference sequence). Trimming left V 0 bases short and J 6 bases short, with 15 bases between. This CDR3 spans 16 amino acids. Using reference TRBV7-9 and TRBJ2-1 for the parts outside the CDR3, the full variable domain is DTGVSQNPRHKITKRGQNVTFRCDPISEHNRLYWYRQTLGQGPEFLTYFQNEAQLEKSRLLSDRFSAERPKGSFSTLEIQRTEQGDSAMYLCASSLAPGGSSNEQFFGPGTRLTVL.

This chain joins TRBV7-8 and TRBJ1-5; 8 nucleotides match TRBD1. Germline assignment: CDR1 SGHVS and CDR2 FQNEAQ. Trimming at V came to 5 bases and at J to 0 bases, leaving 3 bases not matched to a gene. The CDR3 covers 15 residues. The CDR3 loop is CASSRTGPSNQPQHF. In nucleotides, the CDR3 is TGTGCCAGCAGCAGGACAGGGCCTAGCAATCAGCCCCAGCATTTT.

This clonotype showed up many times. CDR3 protein: CSATPGPVKNIQYF. Here the CDR3 DNA reads TGCAGTGCTACACCGGGACCCGTCAAAAACATTCAGTACTTC. The rearrangement joins TRBV20-1 to TRBJ2-4; D is possibly TRBD1 or TRBD2 (5 bases each). V lost 4 bases and J lost 3, with 13 bases in between. Per germline, CDR1 DFQATT and CDR2 SNEGSKA (reference sequence). The CDR3 totals 14 residues.

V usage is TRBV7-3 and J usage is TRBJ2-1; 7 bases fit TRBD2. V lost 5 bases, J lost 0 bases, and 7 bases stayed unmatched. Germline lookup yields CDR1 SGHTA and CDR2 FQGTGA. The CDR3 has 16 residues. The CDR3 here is CASSPELAASYNEQFF. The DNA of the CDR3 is TGTGCCAGCAGCCCAGAGCTAGCGGCCTCCTACAATGAGCAGTTCTTC.

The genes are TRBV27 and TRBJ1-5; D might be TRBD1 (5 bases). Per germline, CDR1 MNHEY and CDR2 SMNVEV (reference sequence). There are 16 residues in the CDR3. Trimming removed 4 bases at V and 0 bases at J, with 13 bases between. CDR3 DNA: TGTGCCAGCAGTTACCTAGGCGGGGGTAGCAATCAGCCCCAGCATTTT. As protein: CASSYLGGGSNQPQHF.

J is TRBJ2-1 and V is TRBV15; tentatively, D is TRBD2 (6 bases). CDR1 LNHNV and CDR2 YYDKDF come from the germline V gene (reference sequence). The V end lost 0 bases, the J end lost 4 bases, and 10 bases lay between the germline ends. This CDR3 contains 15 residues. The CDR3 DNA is TGTGCCACCAGCAGAGAGATAGCGGCTTACAATGAGCAGTTCTTC. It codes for CATSREIAAYNEQFF.

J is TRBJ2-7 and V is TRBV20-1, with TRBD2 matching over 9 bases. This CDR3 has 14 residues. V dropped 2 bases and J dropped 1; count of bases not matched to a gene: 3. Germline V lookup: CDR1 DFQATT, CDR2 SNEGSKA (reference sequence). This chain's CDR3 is CSARLAGPSYEQYF. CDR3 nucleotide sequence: TGCAGTGCTAGACTAGCGGGGCCTTCCTACGAGCAGTACTTC.

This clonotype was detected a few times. The CDR3 sequence: CSADPGSGGYTF. In DNA form, the CDR3 reads TGCAGTGCTGATCCAGGGTCGGGTGGCTACACCTTC. The chain has TRBV20-1 and TRBJ1-2, with D possibly being TRBD1 (5 bases). CDR1 is DFQATT, CDR2 SNEGSKA, per germline (reference sequence). The CDR3 consists of 12 residues. V was pared by 5 bases and J by 7 bases, with 14 bases between.

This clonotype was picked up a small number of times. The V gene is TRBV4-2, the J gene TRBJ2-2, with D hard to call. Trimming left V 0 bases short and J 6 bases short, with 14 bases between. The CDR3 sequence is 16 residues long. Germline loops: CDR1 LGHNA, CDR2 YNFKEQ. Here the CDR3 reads CASSQETYRDPGELFF. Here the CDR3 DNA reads TGTGCCAGCAGCCAAGAGACCTATAGGGATCCCGGGGAGCTGTTTTTT.